This TCR beta chain was retrieved from a study of T cells in Graves' hyperthyroidism and ophthalmopathy. Study-wide context: Pretreatment peripheral blood was obtained at initial diagnosis.

This clonotype was seen at least ten times. The conserved phenylalanine or tryptophan is not found at the CDR3 terminus, so this likely reflects a read error. In the ophthalmopathy cohort, Clinical Activity Score was at least 3, NOSPECS grade at least 4, and duration under 3 months. It was uncontrolled infection, other autoimmune disease, pregnancy or lactation that excluded patients. Thyroid ultrasound, orbital computed tomography, clinical symptoms, and serum thyroxine and TRAb underpinned diagnoses. Germline V gene sequence: CDR1 SGHRS, CDR2 YFSETQ. The V gene lost 0 bases and the J gene lost 3 bases, with 13 bases spanning the gap. The CDR3 covers 16 residues. Amplified regions were TCR beta CDR3 sequences from RNA transcripts. TCR CDR3 underwent first-round RT-PCR with the HTBI primer set. TCRdb processed the multiplex PCR reads anew with MiXCR; each CDR3 protein has one entry. The sample holds around 50,000 distinct CDR3 sequences; less than 50% are singletons and the top ten take approximately 9.1%.

The V gene is TRBV5-1, the J gene TRBJ2-1; tentatively, D is TRBD1 or TRBD2 (6 bases each). The TCR comes from a woman aged 45-60 years with Graves' ophthalmopathy. Sequenced sample: blood. The CDR3, as DNA: TGCGCCAGCAGCTTGGCCGGGGGCAATAACTACAATGAGCAGTTCCTC. This codes for CASSLAGGNNYNEQFL.